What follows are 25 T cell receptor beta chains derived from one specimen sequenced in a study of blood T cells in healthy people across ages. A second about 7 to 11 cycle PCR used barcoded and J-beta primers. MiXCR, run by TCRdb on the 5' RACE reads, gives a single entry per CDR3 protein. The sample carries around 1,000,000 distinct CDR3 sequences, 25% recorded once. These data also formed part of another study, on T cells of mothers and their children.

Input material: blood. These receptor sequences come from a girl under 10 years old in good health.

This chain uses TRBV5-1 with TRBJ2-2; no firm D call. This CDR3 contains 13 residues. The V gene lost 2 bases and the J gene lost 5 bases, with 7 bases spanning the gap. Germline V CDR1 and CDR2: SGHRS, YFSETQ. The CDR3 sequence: CASSLLWTGELFF. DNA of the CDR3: TGCGCCAGCAGCTTATTATGGACCGGGGAGCTGTTTTTT.

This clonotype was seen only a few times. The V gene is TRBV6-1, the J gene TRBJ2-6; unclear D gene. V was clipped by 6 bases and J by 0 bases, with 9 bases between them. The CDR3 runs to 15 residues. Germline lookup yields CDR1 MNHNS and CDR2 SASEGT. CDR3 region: CASRDPGSGANVLTF. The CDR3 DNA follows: TGTGCCAGCAGGGACCCCGGCTCTGGGGCCAACGTCCTGACTTTC.

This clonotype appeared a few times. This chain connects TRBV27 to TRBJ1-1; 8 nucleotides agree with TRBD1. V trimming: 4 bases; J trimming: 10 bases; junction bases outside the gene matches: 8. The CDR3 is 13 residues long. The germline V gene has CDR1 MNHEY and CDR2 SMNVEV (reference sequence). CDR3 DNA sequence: TGTGCCAGCAGTTCCGAGCAGGGGGCGGCAGCTTTCTTT. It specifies CASSSEQGAAAFF.

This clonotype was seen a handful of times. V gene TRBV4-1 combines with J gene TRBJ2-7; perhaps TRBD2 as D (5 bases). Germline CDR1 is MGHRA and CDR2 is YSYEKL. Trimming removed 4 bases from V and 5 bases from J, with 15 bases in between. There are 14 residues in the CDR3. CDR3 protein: CASSPAPRAHEQYF. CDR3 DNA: TGCGCCAGCAGCCCCGCGCCGAGGGCCCACGAGCAGTACTTC.

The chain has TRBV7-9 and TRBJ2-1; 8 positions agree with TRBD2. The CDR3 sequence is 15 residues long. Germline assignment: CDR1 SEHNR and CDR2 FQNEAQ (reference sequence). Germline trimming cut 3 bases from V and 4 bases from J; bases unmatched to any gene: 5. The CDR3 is CASSLPPGGYNEQFF. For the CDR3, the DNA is TGTGCCAGCAGCTTGCCCCCGGGAGGGTACAATGAGCAGTTCTTC.

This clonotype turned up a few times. The DNA for the CDR3 is TGTGCCAGCAGCTCTGTAATCCCGGAGACCCAGTACTTC. It specifies CASSSVIPETQYF. V is TRBV13 and J is TRBJ2-5, with unresolved D. Between the trimmed V and J ends, which lost 4 bases and 5 bases, there was a span of 11 bases. The CDR3 loop spans 13 amino acids. Looked up from germline, CDR1 is PRHDT and CDR2 is FYEKMQ (reference sequence).

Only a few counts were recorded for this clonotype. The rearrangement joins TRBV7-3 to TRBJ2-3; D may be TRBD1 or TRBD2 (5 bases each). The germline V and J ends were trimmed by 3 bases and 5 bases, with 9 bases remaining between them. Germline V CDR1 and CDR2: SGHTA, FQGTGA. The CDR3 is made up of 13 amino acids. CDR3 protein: CASSFEGQDTQYF. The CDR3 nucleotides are TGTGCCAGCAGCTTCGAGGGGCAAGATACGCAGTATTTT.

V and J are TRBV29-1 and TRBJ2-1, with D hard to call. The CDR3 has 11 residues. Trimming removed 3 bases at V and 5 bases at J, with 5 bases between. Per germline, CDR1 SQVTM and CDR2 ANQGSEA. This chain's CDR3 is CSVDFNNEQFF. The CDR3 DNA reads TGCAGCGTTGACTTCAACAATGAGCAGTTCTTC.

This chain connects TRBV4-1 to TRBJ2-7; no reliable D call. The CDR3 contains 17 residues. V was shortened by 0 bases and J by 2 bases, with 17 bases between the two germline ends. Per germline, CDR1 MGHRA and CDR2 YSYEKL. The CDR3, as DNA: TGCGCCAGCAGCCAAGATCGGGTACAGCAGGAAACCTACGAGCAGTACTTC. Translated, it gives CASSQDRVQQETYEQYF.

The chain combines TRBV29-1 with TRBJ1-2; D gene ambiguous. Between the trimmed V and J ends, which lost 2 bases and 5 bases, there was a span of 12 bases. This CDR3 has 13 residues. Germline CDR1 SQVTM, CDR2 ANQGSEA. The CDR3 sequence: CSVESWLGYGYTF. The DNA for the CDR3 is TGCAGCGTTGAATCTTGGTTGGGGTATGGCTACACCTTC.

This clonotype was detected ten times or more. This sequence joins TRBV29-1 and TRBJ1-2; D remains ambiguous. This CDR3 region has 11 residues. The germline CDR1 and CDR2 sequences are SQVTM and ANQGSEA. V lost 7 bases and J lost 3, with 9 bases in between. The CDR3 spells CSAKGYYGYTF. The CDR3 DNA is TGCAGCGCAAAAGGGTACTATGGCTACACCTTC.

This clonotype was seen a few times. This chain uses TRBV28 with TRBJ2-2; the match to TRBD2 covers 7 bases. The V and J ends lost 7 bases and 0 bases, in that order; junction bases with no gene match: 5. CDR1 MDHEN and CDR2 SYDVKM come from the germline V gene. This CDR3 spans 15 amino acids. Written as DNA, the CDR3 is TGTGCCAGCATCTTCCGGGAGGCGAACACCGGGGAGCTGTTTTTT. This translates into CASIFREANTGELFF.

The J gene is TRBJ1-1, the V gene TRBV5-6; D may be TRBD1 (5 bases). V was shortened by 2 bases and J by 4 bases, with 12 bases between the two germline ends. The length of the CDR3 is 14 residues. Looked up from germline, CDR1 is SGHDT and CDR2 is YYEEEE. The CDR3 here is CASSFRDGGTEAFF. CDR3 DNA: TGTGCCAGCAGCTTCCGGGACGGGGGCACTGAAGCTTTCTTT.

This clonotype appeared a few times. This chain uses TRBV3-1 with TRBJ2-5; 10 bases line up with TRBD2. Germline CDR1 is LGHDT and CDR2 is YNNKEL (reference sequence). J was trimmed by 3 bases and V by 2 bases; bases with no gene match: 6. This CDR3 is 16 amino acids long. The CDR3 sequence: CASSQSGLAGEETQYF. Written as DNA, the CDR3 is TGTGCCAGCAGCCAATCTGGTCTAGCGGGAGAAGAGACCCAGTACTTC.

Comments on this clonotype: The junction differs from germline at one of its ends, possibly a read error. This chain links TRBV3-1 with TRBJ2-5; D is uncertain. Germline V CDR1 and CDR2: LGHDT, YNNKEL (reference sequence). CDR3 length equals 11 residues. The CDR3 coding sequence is TGTGCCAGCAGCCAAGAGAATGGTCCGTTCTTC. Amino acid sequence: CASSQENGPFF.

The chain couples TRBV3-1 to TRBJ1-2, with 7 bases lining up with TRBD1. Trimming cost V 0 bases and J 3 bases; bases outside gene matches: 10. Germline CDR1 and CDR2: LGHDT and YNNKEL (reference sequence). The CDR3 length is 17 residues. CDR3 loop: CASSQEVYRQGDYGYTF. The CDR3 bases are TGTGCCAGCAGCCAAGAAGTTTACCGACAGGGAGACTATGGCTACACCTTC.

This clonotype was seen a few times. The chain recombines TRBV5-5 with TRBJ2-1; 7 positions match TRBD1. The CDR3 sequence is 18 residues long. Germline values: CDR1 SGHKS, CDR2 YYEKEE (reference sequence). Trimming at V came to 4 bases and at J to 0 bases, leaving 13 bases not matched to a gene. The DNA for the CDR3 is TGTGCCAGCAGCGCGCGATTTCGGGACAGCCACTCCTACAATGAGCAGTTCTTC. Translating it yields CASSARFRDSHSYNEQFF.

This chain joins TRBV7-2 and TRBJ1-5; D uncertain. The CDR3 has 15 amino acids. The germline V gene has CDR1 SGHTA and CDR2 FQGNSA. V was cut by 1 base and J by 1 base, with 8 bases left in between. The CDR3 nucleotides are TGTGCCAGCAGCTTAGTAGGCACGAGCAATCAGCCCCAGCATTTT. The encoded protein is CASSLVGTSNQPQHF.

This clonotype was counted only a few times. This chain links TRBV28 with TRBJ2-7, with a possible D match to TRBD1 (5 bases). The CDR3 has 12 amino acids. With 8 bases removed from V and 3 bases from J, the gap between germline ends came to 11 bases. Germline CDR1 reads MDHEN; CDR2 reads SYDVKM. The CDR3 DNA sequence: TGTGCCAGCGTGGACATGGTCTACGAGCAGTACTTC. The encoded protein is CASVDMVYEQYF.

CDR3 nucleotide sequence: TGTGCCAGCAGCTTAGTAGGGACAGGGGGCTTATACGAGCAGTACTTC. Translated, it gives CASSLVGTGGLYEQYF. The V and J genes are TRBV7-2 and TRBJ2-7; 12 bases agree with TRBD1. The V and J ends lost 1 base and 4 bases, in that order; junction bases with no gene match: 5. CDR3 size: 16 residues. Germline V lookup: CDR1 SGHTA, CDR2 FQGNSA.

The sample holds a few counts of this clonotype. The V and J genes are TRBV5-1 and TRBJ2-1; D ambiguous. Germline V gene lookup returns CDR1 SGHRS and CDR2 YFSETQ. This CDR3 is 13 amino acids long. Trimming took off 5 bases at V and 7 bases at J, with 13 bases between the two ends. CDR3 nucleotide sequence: TGCGCCAGCAGTCCCGAAGGGTGGAATGAGCAGTTCTTC. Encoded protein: CASSPEGWNEQFF.

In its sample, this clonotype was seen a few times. CDR3 loop: CATSGDAFDLSGANVLTF. The CDR3 DNA reads as TGTGCCACCAGTGGGGACGCCTTCGACCTCTCTGGGGCCAACGTCCTGACTTTC. The chain combines TRBV24-1 with TRBJ2-6; D possibly uses TRBD1 or TRBD2 (5 bases each). V was cut by 5 bases and J by 0 bases, with 16 bases left in between. The germline V gene encodes CDR1 KGHDR and CDR2 SFDVKD. This CDR3 region has 18 residues.

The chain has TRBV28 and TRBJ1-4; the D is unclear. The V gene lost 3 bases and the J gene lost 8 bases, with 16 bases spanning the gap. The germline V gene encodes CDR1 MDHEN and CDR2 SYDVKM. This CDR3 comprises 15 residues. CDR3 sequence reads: CASSFDWRLGEKLFF. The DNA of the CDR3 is TGTGCCAGCAGTTTCGACTGGAGGTTAGGAGAAAAACTGTTTTTT.

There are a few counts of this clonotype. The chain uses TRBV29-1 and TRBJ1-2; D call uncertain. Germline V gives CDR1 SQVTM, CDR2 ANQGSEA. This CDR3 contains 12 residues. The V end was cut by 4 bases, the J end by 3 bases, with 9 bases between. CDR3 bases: TGCAGCGTTGTAGGCGGGGACTATGGCTACACCTTC. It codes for CSVVGGDYGYTF.

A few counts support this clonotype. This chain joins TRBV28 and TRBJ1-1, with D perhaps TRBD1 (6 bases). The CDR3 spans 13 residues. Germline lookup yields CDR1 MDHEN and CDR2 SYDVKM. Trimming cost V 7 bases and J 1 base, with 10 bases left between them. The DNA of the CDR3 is TGTGCCAGCATAACGGGACAGAACACTGAAGCTTTCTTT. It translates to CASITGQNTEAFF.